One sample yielded the 2 T cell receptor beta chains listed below, sequenced in a study of cytomegalovirus exposure and HLA in healthy donors. Primers for the PCR totalled 60 Vbeta and 13 Jbeta. The assay was immunoSEQ multiplex PCR, and TCRdb's table has in-frame clones only and misses some. This sample carries 95,000 to 100,000 clones, about 70% of them seen once, and the ten largest clones take 1.5% to 2%. The sequencing sample was made of PBMCs. The receptors shown here come from a woman aged 35 to 49 in good health and CMV-seronegative.

The chain uses TRBV6-4 and TRBJ2-7, with D possibly matching TRBD1 (5 bases). The CDR3 runs 13 residues. Germline V gives CDR1 MRHNA, CDR2 SNTAGT. V shed 3 bases and J shed 2 bases, with 8 bases lying between them. CDR3 sequence reads: CASSEATAYEQYF. CDR3 coding DNA: TGTGCCAGCAGTGAAGCGACAGCCTACGAGCAGTACTTC.

This chain joins TRBV7-9 and TRBJ2-3; D is uncertain. The CDR3 is 12 residues long. Germline lookup yields CDR1 SEHNR and CDR2 FQNEAQ (reference sequence). The germline V and J ends were trimmed by 3 bases and 6 bases, with 7 bases remaining between them. In nucleotides, the CDR3 is TGTGCCAGCAGCTTTAGATTGGATACGCAGTATTTT. This sequence encodes CASSFRLDTQYF.